The clone carrying this T cell receptor (beta chain) was observed a few times. What it binds is not known. A minimum of 7 million PBMCs was isolated per sample. The data were obtained in a study of blood T cells in healthy people across ages. Findings of the study overall: Donor CMV infection status was unknown, possibly confounding age-related changes in expanded clonotypes.

Using a J-beta primer mix together with a sample-barcoded 5' primer, a second PCR was run for roughly 6 to 11 cycles. TCRdb called the 5' RACE reads again in MiXCR, with one record for every CDR3 protein. The sample shows approximately 800,000 distinct CDR3 sequences, roughly 46% of them seen only once. Germline V lookup: CDR1 LGHDT, CDR2 YNNKEL (reference sequence). This CDR3 is built from 14 residues. V lost 1 base and J 3 bases, leaving 9 bases between the germline ends. The TCR was taken from a man aged 80 or over in good health. The gene calls are TRBV3-1 and TRBJ2-5; D remains unclear. Sequencing was performed on blood. This chain's CDR3 is CASSQGAPEETQYF. The CDR3 nucleotides are TGTGCCAGCAGCCAAGGGGCCCCAGAAGAGACCCAGTACTTC.